Listed below are T cell receptor beta chains from one sample, sequenced in a study of tumor-infiltrating lymphocytes in primary liver carcinoma. TCRdb analysed the multiplex PCR reads with MiXCR anew, one entry per CDR3 protein. The table records about 330,000 distinct CDR3 sequences, less than 75% of them present only once. The sample was peripheral blood. These receptors were taken from a man aged 35-49 years with primary liver carcinoma and hepatitis B virus infection. The CDR3 runs from the conserved cysteine through the conserved F or W. D genes are given only for firm matches. Only part of the rows carry a size: once, few, many, or a class if the clone is expanded.

V gene: TRBV10-3
clone size: NA
D gene: NA
J gene: TRBJ1-5
CDR3 DNA: TGTGCCATGAGTGGGGGGAATCAGCCCCAGCATTTC
CDR3 protein: CAMSGGNQPQHF

V gene: TRBV5-1
clone size: few
D gene: NA
J gene: TRBJ2-3
CDR3 DNA: TGCGCCAGCAGCCCCGGACATTCAAAGGATACGCAGTATTTT
CDR3 protein: CASSPGHSKDTQYF

V gene: TRBV18
clone size: NA
D gene: TRBD2
J gene: TRBJ2-1
CDR3 DNA: TGTGCCAGCTCAAAGCGGGAGATCAAGAACGATGAGCAGTTCTTC
CDR3 protein: CASSKREIKNDEQFF

V gene: TRBV11-2
clone size: NA
D gene: NA
J gene: TRBJ1-5
CDR3 DNA: TGTACCAGCAGCGAAGGGCAAAAAAATAGCAATCAGCCCCAGCATTTT
CDR3 protein: CTSSEGQKNSNQPQHF

V gene: TRBV11-2
clone size: NA
D gene: NA
J gene: TRBJ2-3
CDR3 DNA: TGTGCCAGCAGCTTAAATCGCGTCGGGATAGCAGATACGCAGTATTTT
CDR3 protein: CASSLNRVGIADTQYF

V gene: TRBV11-2
clone size: NA
D gene: TRBD1
J gene: TRBJ1-2
CDR3 DNA: TGTGCCGGCAGGTGGACAGGGGACTATGGCTACACCTTC
CDR3 protein: CAGRWTGDYGYTF

V gene: TRBV11-3
clone size: NA
D gene: TRBD1
J gene: TRBJ2-7
CDR3 DNA: TGTGCGAGCAGCTTAACCCCCCAGACAGGGGACCAGCATTACTTC
CDR3 protein: CASSLTPQTGDQHYF

V gene: TRBV12-3/TRBV12-4
clone size: few
D gene: NA
J gene: TRBJ1-3
CDR3 DNA: TGTGCCAGCAGTTTCGGCTCTGGAAACACCATATATTTT
CDR3 protein: CASSFGSGNTIYF

V gene: TRBV6-1
clone size: NA
D gene: TRBD2
J gene: TRBJ2-4
CDR3 DNA: TGTGCCAGCAGTGAACTCTCGGGAGGGTCGCTCACAGCCAAAAACATTCAGTACTTC
CDR3 protein: CASSELSGGSLTAKNIQYF

V gene: TRBV6-6
clone size: NA
D gene: TRBD2
J gene: TRBJ2-3
CDR3 DNA: TGCGCCAGCATATACAGCGGGAATACAGATACGCAGTATTTT
CDR3 protein: CASIYSGNTDTQYF

V gene: TRBV11-1
clone size: medium-sized
D gene: NA
J gene: TRBJ2-6
CDR3 DNA: TGTGCCAGCAGCTTAGGTGGGGCCAACGTCCTGACTTTC
CDR3 protein: CASSLGGANVLTF

V gene: TRBV11-2
clone size: many
D gene: NA
J gene: TRBJ2-1
CDR3 DNA: TGTGCCAGCAGCTTAGGTAGCATTGGGACCGGGAATGAGCAGTTCTTC
CDR3 protein: CASSLGSIGTGNEQFF

V gene: TRBV12-3/TRBV12-4
clone size: few
D gene: NA
J gene: TRBJ1-2
CDR3 DNA: TGTGCCAGCAGCCTTCGGACAGAAGATCCCTATGGCTACACCTTC
CDR3 protein: CASSLRTEDPYGYTF

V gene: TRBV20-1
clone size: NA
D gene: NA
J gene: TRBJ2-3
CDR3 DNA: TGCAGTGCTAGAGACGCCCTAGGCACAGATACGCAGTATTTT
CDR3 protein: CSARDALGTDTQYF

V gene: TRBV5-1
clone size: few
D gene: NA
J gene: TRBJ2-3
CDR3 DNA: TGCGCCAGCAGTCAGCTCAGGGACTCTAGCACAGATACGCAGTATTTT
CDR3 protein: CASSQLRDSSTDTQYF

V gene: TRBV24-1
clone size: few
D gene: NA
J gene: TRBJ2-1
CDR3 DNA: TGTGCCACCGGGCTTGGGGTTTCGACCGCTGAGCAGTTCTTC
CDR3 protein: CATGLGVSTAEQFF

V gene: TRBV5-5
clone size: few
D gene: TRBD2
J gene: TRBJ2-5
CDR3 DNA: TGTGCCAGCAGCTGGGACAGAGGGACTAGCGAACTAAATAGGGAGACCCAGTACTTC
CDR3 protein: CASSWDRGTSELNRETQYF

V gene: TRBV4-3
clone size: many
D gene: NA
J gene: TRBJ1-6
CDR3 DNA: TGCGCCAGCAGCCAAAAATCGACATCCTGGGATAATTCACCCCTCCACTTT
CDR3 protein: CASSQKSTSWDNSPLHF

V gene: TRBV5-1
clone size: few
D gene: TRBD2
J gene: TRBJ2-3
CDR3 DNA: TGCGCCAGCAGCGTCGGGAGCGGGGCAGATACGCAGTATTTT
CDR3 protein: CASSVGSGADTQYF

V gene: TRBV11-2
clone size: NA
D gene: NA
J gene: TRBJ2-5
CDR3 DNA: TGTGCCAGCAACTTACAAGGGACCCAGTACTTC
CDR3 protein: CASNLQGTQYF

V gene: TRBV11-2
clone size: NA
D gene: NA
J gene: TRBJ2-3
CDR3 DNA: TGTGTCTGCAGCTCGAATAGGGGGATAGACAGCAAACGCACAGATACGCAGTATTTT
CDR3 protein: CVCSSNRGIDSKRTDTQYF

V gene: TRBV29-1
clone size: many
D gene: NA
J gene: TRBJ2-3
CDR3 DNA: TGCAGCGTTTACGGGGGACTCACGGGAGATACGCAGTATTTT
CDR3 protein: CSVYGGLTGDTQYF

V gene: TRBV30
clone size: NA
D gene: NA
J gene: TRBJ1-1
CDR3 DNA: TGTACAATGACACCCCCGGAAGCTTTCTTT
CDR3 protein: CTMTPPEAFF

V gene: TRBV11-1
clone size: once
D gene: NA
J gene: TRBJ2-2
CDR3 DNA: TGTGCCAGCAGTTCCAGGGGGTCGTTTACCGGGGGGCTGTTTTTT
CDR3 protein: CASSSRGSFTGGLFF

V gene: TRBV11-1
clone size: many
D gene: NA
J gene: TRBJ2-4
CDR3 DNA: TGTGCCAGCAGCTTTGGGCAGAACATTCAGTACTTC
CDR3 protein: CASSFGQNIQYF

V gene: TRBV5-1
clone size: NA
D gene: TRBD1
J gene: TRBJ2-7
CDR3 DNA: TGCGCCAGCAGCTATGGGACAGGGGTCTACGAGCAGTACTTC
CDR3 protein: CASSYGTGVYEQYF

V gene: TRBV29-1
clone size: NA
D gene: TRBD2
J gene: TRBJ2-3
CDR3 DNA: TGCAGCGTTGTAGCGGGCGGGAGCCTCGCAGATACACAGTATTTT
CDR3 protein: CSVVAGGSLADTQYF

V gene: TRBV11-2
clone size: NA
D gene: NA
J gene: TRBJ1-1
CDR3 DNA: TGTGCCATCAGCTTGGATCTCGCGTTCGGGGGTTTCACTGAAGCTTTCTTT
CDR3 protein: CAISLDLAFGGFTEAFF

V gene: TRBV29-1
clone size: many
D gene: NA
J gene: TRBJ1-4
CDR3 DNA: TGCAGCGTACGAGTGACGGCGGGGGAAAAACTGTTTTTT
CDR3 protein: CSVRVTAGEKLFF

V gene: TRBV5-6
clone size: once
D gene: NA
J gene: TRBJ2-5
CDR3 DNA: TGTGCCAGCAGCTTGGACCAGGAGGAGACCCAGTACTTC
CDR3 protein: CASSLDQEETQYF

V gene: TRBV11-3
clone size: NA
D gene: NA
J gene: TRBJ2-2
CDR3 DNA: TGTGTCAGCAGCTTCCGGGCGAACGCCGGGGAGCTGTTTTTT
CDR3 protein: CVSSFRANAGELFF

V gene: TRBV28
clone size: many
D gene: NA
J gene: TRBJ2-7
CDR3 DNA: TGTGCCAGCAGTTTGGGGGGGGCTACAGGCGAGCAGTACTTC
CDR3 protein: CASSLGGATGEQYF

V gene: TRBV12-3/TRBV12-4
clone size: NA
D gene: NA
J gene: TRBJ2-7
CDR3 DNA: TGTGCCAGCAGTCCTACGTCCCCACGGTACGAGCAGTACTTC
CDR3 protein: CASSPTSPRYEQYF

V gene: TRBV29-1
clone size: many
D gene: TRBD1
J gene: TRBJ2-7
CDR3 DNA: TGCAGCGTAGGGACAGGGGAGAGATACGAGCAGTACTTC
CDR3 protein: CSVGTGERYEQYF

V gene: TRBV6-2/TRBV6-3
clone size: many
D gene: NA
J gene: TRBJ2-2
CDR3 DNA: TGTGCCAGCAGCCCCCCTGGGGGGTCCGGGGAGCTGTTTTTT
CDR3 protein: CASSPPGGSGELFF

V gene: TRBV6-2/TRBV6-3
clone size: many
D gene: NA
J gene: TRBJ1-2
CDR3 DNA: TGTGCCAGCTTTGGAAGAGACGAACCTTTCGGCTACACCTTC
CDR3 protein: CASFGRDEPFGYTF

V gene: TRBV29-1
clone size: NA
D gene: NA
J gene: TRBJ2-2
CDR3 DNA: TGCAACCCCGAGGCAGGGAAAACCGGGGAGCTGTTTTTT
CDR3 protein: CNPEAGKTGELFF

V gene: TRBV6-5
clone size: NA
D gene: TRBD1
J gene: TRBJ1-1
CDR3 DNA: TGTGCTGGCAGCAGGACAGGGGGAAACACTGAAGCTTTCTTT
CDR3 protein: CAGSRTGGNTEAFF

V gene: TRBV7-9
clone size: once
D gene: TRBD1
J gene: TRBJ1-4
CDR3 DNA: TGTGCCAGCAGCTTTTCCGGGACAGTAGAAAAACTGTTTTTT
CDR3 protein: CASSFSGTVEKLFF

V gene: TRBV4-3
clone size: NA
D gene: NA
J gene: TRBJ1-1
CDR3 DNA: TGCGCCAGCAGCCAACAAACCCACACTGAAACTTTCTTT
CDR3 protein: CASSQQTHTETFF

V gene: TRBV10-3
clone size: many
D gene: NA
J gene: TRBJ2-1
CDR3 DNA: TGTGCCATCAGGGACCTAGCAGGGGAGGGATACAATGAGCAGTTCTTC
CDR3 protein: CAIRDLAGEGYNEQFF

V gene: TRBV28
clone size: NA
D gene: TRBD1
J gene: TRBJ2-1
CDR3 DNA: TGTGCCAGCCAGGGACAGGGTTTTGAGCAGTTCTTC
CDR3 protein: CASQGQGFEQFF

V gene: TRBV6-5
clone size: many
D gene: NA
J gene: TRBJ1-4
CDR3 DNA: TGTGCCAGCAGTTACAGGACGGGGCTGTTCAATGAAAAACTGTTTTTT
CDR3 protein: CASSYRTGLFNEKLFF

V gene: TRBV2
clone size: NA
D gene: TRBD2
J gene: TRBJ2-1
CDR3 DNA: TGTCCCAGCAGTGTGGTTAGCGGGGACAATGAGCAGTTCTTC
CDR3 protein: CPSSVVSGDNEQFF

V gene: TRBV30
clone size: NA
D gene: TRBD1
J gene: TRBJ2-5
CDR3 DNA: TGTGCCTGGAGCCGGGACAGGGACCAAGAGACCCAGTACTTC
CDR3 protein: CAWSRDRDQETQYF

V gene: TRBV11-3
clone size: many
D gene: TRBD2
J gene: TRBJ2-1
CDR3 DNA: TGTGCCAGCAGCTTAGCCGGGACTAGCGGATACAATGAGCAGTTCTTC
CDR3 protein: CASSLAGTSGYNEQFF

V gene: TRBV5-1
clone size: NA
D gene: NA
J gene: TRBJ2-7
CDR3 DNA: TGCGCCAGCACCCCAGGGAGCCCCTACGAGCAGTACTTC
CDR3 protein: CASTPGSPYEQYF

V gene: TRBV10-2
clone size: NA
D gene: TRBD1
J gene: TRBJ2-7
CDR3 DNA: TGCGCCAGCAGTGAGGCGGGACAGGGACACCTATACGAGCAGTACTTC
CDR3 protein: CASSEAGQGHLYEQYF

V gene: TRBV11-3
clone size: NA
D gene: NA
J gene: TRBJ2-1
CDR3 DNA: TGTGCATGCAGTTTAGGGCCTGTGAATGAGCAGTTCTTC
CDR3 protein: CACSLGPVNEQFF

V gene: TRBV11-3
clone size: NA
D gene: NA
J gene: TRBJ2-2
CDR3 DNA: TGTGTTAGCAGCATCGTCAGCTCCGGGGAGCTGTTTTTT
CDR3 protein: CVSSIVSSGELFF

V gene: TRBV6-6
clone size: NA
D gene: TRBD2
J gene: TRBJ2-7
CDR3 DNA: TGTGCCAGCAGTTATACCGGGAGGAAGAACGAGCAGTACTTC
CDR3 protein: CASSYTGRKNEQYF

V gene: TRBV5-1
clone size: many
D gene: TRBD2
J gene: TRBJ2-5
CDR3 DNA: TGCGCCAGCAGCATGGACGGCGGGAGGGCTCGAGAGACCCAGTACTTC
CDR3 protein: CASSMDGGRARETQYF

V gene: TRBV10-3
clone size: NA
D gene: TRBD2
J gene: TRBJ2-7
CDR3 DNA: TGTGCCACCAGTGATGAACTAGCGGGAGGGGGGCAGTACTTC
CDR3 protein: CATSDELAGGGQYF

V gene: TRBV6-2/TRBV6-3
clone size: many
D gene: NA
J gene: TRBJ1-4
CDR3 DNA: TGTGCGACAAGGGCCGGCCGCGTTACTAATGAAAAACTGTTTTTT
CDR3 protein: CATRAGRVTNEKLFF

V gene: TRBV12-3/TRBV12-4
clone size: NA
D gene: NA
J gene: TRBJ1-1
CDR3 DNA: TGTGCCAGCATCCGCCAGGGCTGGGAAACTGAGGCTTTCTTT
CDR3 protein: CASIRQGWETEAFF

V gene: TRBV11-2
clone size: NA
D gene: NA
J gene: TRBJ2-1
CDR3 DNA: TGTGCCAGCAGCGCCACCCCGCTCGGCGACTACAATGAGCAGTTCTTC
CDR3 protein: CASSATPLGDYNEQFF

V gene: TRBV11-1
clone size: NA
D gene: NA
J gene: TRBJ2-7
CDR3 DNA: TGTGCCAGCAGCTTGTTCCCGCCTCCCTACGTGCAGTATTTC
CDR3 protein: CASSLFPPPYVQYF